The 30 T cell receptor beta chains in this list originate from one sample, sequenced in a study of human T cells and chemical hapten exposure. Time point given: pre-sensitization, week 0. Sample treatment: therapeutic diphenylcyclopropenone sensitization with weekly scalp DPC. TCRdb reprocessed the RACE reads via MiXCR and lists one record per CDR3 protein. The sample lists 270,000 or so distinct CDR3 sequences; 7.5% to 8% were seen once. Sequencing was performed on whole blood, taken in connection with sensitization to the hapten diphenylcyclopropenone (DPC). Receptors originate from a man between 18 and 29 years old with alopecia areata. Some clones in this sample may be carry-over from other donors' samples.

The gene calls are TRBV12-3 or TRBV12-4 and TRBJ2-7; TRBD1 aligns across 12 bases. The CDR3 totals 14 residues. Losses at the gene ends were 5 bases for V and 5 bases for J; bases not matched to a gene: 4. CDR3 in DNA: TGTGCCAGCAGTCCGGGACAGGGGGCTGACGAGCAGTACTTC. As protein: CASSPGQGADEQYF.

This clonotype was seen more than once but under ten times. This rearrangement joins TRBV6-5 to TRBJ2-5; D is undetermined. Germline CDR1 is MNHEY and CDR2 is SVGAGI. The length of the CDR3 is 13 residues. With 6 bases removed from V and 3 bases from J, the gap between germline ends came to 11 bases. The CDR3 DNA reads TGTGCCAGCAGACACACACGGGAAGAGACCCAGTACTTC. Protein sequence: CASRHTREETQYF.

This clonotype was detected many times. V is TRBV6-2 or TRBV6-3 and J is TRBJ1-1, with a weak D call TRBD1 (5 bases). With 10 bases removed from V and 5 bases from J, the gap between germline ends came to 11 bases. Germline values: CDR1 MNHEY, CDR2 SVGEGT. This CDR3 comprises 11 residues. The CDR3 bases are TGTGCCACCACTCCAGGGACTGAAGCTTTCTTT. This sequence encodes CATTPGTEAFF.

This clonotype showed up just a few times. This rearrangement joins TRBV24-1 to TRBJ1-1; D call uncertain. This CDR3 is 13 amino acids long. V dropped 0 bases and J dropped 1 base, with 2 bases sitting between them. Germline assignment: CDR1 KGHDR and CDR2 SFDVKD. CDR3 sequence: CATSDLWNTEAFF. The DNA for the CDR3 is TGTGCCACCAGTGATTTGTGGAACACTGAAGCTTTCTTT.

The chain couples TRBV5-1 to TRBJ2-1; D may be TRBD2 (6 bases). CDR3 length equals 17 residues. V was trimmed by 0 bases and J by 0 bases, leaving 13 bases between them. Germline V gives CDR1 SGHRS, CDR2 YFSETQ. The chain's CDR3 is CASSLEGLASSYNEQFF. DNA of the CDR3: TGCGCCAGCAGCTTGGAGGGACTGGCGAGCTCCTACAATGAGCAGTTCTTC.

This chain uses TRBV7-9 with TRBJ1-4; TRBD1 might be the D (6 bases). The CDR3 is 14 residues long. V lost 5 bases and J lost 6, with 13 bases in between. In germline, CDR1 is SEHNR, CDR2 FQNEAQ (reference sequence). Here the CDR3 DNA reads TGTGCCAGCAGCCCCGAGACAGGAGATGAAAAACTGTTTTTT. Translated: CASSPETGDEKLFF.

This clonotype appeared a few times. The CDR3 here is CASSSRDTVGYTF. The DNA of the CDR3 is TGTGCCAGCAGCTCAAGGGACACCGTTGGCTACACCTTC. V usage is TRBV7-9 and J usage is TRBJ1-2, with D possibly TRBD1 on 6 matching bases. Trimming removed 4 bases at V and 7 bases at J, with 13 bases between. The germline CDR1 and CDR2 sequences are SEHNR and FQNEAQ (reference sequence). This CDR3 comprises 13 residues. Together with reference TRBV7-9 and TRBJ1-2, the CDR3 gives the full variable domain: DTGVSQNPRHKITKRGQNVTFRCDPISEHNRLYWYRQTLGQGPEFLTYFQNEAQLEKSRLLSDRFSAERPKGSFSTLEIQRTEQGDSAMYLCASSSRDTVGYTFGSGTRLTVV.

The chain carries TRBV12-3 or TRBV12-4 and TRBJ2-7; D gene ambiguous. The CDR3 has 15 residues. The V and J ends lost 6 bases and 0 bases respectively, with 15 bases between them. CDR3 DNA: TGTGCCAGCAGCCCCGGGCCCGGACGCTCCTACGAGCAGTACGTC. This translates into CASSPGPGRSYEQYV.

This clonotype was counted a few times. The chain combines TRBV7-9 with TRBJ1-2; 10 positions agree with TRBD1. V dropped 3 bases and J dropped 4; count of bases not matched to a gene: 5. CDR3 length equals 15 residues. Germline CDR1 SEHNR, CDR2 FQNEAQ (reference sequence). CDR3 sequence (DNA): TGTGCCAGCAGCTTTGGACAGGGGGACAGCTATGGCTACACCTTC. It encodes CASSFGQGDSYGYTF.

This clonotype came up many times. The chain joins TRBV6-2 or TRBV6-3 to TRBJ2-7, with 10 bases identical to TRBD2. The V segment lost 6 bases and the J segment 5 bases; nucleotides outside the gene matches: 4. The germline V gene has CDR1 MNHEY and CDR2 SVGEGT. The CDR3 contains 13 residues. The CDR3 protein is CASRGTSAHEQYF. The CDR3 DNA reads TGTGCCAGCAGAGGGACTAGCGCACACGAGCAGTACTTC.

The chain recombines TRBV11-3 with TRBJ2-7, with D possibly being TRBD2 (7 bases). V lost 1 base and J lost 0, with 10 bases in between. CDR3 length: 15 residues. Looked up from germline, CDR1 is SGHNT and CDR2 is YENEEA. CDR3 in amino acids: CASSLGRGPSYEQYF. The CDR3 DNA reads TGTGCCAGCAGCTTAGGGCGGGGGCCCTCCTACGAGCAGTACTTC.

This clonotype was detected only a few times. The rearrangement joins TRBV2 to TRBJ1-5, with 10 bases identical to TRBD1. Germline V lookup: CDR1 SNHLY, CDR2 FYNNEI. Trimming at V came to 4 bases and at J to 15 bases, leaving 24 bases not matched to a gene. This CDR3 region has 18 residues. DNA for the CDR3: TGTGCCAGCAGTGCTGACAGGGGGCCGGGGATGGGGCACTTGAAACGGCATTTT. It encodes CASSADRGPGMGHLKRHF.

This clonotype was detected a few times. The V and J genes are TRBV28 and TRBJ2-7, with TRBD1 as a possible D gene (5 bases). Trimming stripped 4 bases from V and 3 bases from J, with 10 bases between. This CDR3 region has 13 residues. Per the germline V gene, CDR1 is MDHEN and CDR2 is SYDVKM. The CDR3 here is CASSSRQYYEQYF. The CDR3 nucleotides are TGTGCCAGCAGTTCACGACAGTACTACGAGCAGTACTTC. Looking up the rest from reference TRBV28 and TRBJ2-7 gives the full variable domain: DVKVTQSSRYLVKRTGEKVFLECVQDMDHENMFWYRQDPGLGLRLIYFSYDVKMKEKGDIPEGYSVSREKKERFSLILESASTNQTSMYLCASSSRQYYEQYFGPGTRLTVT.

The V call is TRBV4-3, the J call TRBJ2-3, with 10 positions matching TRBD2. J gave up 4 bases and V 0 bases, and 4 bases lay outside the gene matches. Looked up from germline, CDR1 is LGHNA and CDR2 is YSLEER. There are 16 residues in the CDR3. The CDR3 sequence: CASSQEAGGPADTQYF. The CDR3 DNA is TGCGCCAGCAGCCAAGAAGCGGGGGGGCCGGCAGATACGCAGTATTTT.

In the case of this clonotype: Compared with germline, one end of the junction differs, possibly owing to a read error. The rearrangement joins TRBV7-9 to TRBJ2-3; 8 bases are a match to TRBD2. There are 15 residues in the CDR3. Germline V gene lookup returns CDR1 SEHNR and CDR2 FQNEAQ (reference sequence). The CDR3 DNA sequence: TGTGCCAGCAACTTAGTAGCGGGGAACACAGATACGCAGTATTTT. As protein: CASNLVAGNTDTQYF.

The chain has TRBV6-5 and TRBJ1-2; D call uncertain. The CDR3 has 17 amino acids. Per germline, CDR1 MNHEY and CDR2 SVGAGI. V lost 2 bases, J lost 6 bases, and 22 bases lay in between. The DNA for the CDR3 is TGTGCCAGCAGTTACCTATGGGGATCGAGTCCCCCCGATGGCTACACCTTC. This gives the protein CASSYLWGSSPPDGYTF.

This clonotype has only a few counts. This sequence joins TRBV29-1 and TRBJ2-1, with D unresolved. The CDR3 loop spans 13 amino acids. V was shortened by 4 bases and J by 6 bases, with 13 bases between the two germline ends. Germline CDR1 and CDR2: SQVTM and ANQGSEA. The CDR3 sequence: CSVVYKASNEQFF. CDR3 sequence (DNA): TGCAGCGTTGTGTACAAAGCGAGCAATGAGCAGTTCTTC.

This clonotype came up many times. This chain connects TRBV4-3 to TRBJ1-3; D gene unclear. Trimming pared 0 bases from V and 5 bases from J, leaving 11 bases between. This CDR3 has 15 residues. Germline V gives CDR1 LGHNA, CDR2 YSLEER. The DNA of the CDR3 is TGCGCCAGCAGCCAAGAGGACGGGATCAGAAACACCATATATTTT. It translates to CASSQEDGIRNTIYF.

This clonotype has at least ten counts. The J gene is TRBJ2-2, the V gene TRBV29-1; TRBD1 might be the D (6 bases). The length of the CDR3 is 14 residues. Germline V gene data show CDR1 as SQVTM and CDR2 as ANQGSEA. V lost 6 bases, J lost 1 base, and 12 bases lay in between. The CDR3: CSVGGQRNTGELFF. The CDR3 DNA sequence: TGCAGCGTGGGCGGACAGCGGAACACCGGGGAGCTGTTTTTT.

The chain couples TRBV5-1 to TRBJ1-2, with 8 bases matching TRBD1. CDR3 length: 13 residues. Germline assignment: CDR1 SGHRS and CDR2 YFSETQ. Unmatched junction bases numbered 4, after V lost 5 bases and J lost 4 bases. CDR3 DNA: TGCGCCAGCAGTGGCCAGGGGGCCTATGGCTACACCTTC. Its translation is CASSGQGAYGYTF.

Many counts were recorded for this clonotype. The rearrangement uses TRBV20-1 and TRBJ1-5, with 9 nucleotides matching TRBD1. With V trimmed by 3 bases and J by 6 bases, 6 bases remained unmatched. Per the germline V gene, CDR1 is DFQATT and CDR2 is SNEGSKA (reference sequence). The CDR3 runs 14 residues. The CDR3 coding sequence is TGCAGTGCTAGGGACACAGGGGGCGGTCAGCCCCAGCATTTT. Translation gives CSARDTGGGQPQHF.

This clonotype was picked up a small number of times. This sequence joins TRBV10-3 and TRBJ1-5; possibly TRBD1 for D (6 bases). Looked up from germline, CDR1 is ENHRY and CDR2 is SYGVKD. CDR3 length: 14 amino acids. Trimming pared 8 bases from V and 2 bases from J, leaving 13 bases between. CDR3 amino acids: CAIASSGGNQPQHF. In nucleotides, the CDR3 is TGTGCCATCGCATCCTCAGGGGGCAATCAGCCCCAGCATTTT.

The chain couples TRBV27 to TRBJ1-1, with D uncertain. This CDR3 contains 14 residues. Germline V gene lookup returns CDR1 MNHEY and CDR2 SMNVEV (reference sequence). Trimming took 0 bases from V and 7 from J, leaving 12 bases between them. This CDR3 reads CASSLSGSGYEAFF. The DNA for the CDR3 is TGTGCCAGCAGTTTATCAGGGTCGGGATATGAAGCTTTCTTT.

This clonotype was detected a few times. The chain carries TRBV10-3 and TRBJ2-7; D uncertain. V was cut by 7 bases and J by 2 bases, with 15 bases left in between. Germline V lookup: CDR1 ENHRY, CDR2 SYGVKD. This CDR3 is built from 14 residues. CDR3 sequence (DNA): TGTGCCATCATTGGGAAGACAAGAACCTACGAGCAGTACGTC. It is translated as CAIIGKTRTYEQYV.

The CDR3 region has the DNA TGTGCCAGCAGTTCAGGGGCAGAGGGAGACACTGAAGCTTTCTTT. It yields the protein CASSSGAEGDTEAFF. The V call is TRBV28, the J call TRBJ1-1; maybe TRBD1 (6 bases). The CDR3 consists of 15 residues. The germline V gene has CDR1 MDHEN and CDR2 SYDVKM. V was cut by 4 bases and J by 3 bases, with 15 bases left in between.

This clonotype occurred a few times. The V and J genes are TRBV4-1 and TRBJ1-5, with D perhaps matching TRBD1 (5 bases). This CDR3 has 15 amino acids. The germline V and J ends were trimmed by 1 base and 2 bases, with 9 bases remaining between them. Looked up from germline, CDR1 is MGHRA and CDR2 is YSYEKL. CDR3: CASSQGKGGNQPQHF. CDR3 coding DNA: TGCGCCAGCAGCCAAGGTAAAGGGGGCAATCAGCCCCAGCATTTT.

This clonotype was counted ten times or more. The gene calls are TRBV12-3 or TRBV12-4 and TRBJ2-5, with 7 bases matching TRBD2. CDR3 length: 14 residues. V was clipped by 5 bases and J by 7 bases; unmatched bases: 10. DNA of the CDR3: TGTGCCAGCAGTCCCCCTTCTAGCGGCATGACCCAGTACTTC. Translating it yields CASSPPSSGMTQYF.

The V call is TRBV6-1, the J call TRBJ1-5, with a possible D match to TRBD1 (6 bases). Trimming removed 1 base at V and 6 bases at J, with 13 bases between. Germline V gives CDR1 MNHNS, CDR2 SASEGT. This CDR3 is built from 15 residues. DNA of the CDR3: TGTGCCAGCAGTGAAGTAGGGGGTCGCGGTCAGCCCCAGCATTTT. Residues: CASSEVGGRGQPQHF.

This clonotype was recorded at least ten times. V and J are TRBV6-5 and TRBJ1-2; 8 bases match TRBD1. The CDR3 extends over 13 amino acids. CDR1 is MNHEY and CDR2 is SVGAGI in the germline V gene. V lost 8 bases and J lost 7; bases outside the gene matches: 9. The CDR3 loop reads CASASGGRIGYTF. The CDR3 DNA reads TGTGCCAGCGCTTCAGGGGGCAGAATTGGCTACACCTTC.

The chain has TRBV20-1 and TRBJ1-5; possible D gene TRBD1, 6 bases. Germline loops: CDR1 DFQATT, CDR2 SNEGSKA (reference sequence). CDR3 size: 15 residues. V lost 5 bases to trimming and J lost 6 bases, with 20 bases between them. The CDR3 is CSALTGKGYGQPQHF. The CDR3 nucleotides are TGCAGTGCTTTAACAGGGAAAGGTTATGGTCAGCCCCAGCATTTT.